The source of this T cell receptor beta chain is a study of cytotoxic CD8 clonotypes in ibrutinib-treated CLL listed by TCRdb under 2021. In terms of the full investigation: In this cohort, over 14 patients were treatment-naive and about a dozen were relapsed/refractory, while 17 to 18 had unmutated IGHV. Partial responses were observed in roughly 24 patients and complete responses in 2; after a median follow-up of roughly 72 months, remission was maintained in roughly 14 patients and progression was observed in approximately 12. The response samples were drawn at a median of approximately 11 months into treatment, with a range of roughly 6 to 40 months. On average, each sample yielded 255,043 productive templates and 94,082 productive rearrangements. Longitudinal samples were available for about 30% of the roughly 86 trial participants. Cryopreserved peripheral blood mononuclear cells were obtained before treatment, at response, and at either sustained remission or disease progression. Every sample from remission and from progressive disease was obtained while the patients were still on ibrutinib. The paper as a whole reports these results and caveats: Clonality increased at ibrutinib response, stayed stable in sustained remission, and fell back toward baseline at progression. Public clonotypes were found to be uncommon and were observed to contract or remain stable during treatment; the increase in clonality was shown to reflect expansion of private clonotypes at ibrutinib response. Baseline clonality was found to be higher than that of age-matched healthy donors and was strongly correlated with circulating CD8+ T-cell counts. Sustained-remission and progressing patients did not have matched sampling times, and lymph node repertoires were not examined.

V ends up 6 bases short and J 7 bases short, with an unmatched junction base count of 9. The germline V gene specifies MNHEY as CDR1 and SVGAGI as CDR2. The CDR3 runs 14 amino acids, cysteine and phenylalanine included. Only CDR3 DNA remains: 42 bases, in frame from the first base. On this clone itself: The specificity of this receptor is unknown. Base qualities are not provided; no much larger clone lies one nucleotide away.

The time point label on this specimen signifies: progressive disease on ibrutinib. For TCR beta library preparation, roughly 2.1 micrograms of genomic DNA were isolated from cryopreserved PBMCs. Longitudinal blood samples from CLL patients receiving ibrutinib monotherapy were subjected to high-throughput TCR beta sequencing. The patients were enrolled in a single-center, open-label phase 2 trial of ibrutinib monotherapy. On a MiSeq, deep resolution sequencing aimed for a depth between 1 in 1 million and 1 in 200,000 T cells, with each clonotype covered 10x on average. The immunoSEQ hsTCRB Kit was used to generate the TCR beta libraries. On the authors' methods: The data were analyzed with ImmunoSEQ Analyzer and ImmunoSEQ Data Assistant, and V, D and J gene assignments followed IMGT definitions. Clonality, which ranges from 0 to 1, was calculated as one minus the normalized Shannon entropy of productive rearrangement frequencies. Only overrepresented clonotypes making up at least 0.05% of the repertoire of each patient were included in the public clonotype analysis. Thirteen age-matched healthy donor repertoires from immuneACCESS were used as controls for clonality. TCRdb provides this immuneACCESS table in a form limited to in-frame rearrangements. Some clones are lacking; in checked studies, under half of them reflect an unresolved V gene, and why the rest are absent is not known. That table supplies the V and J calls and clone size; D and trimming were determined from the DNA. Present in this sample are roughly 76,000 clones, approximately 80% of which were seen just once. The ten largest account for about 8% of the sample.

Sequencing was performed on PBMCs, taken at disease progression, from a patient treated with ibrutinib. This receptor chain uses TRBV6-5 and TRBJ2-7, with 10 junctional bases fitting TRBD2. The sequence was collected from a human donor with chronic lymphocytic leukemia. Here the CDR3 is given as CASSLAGGLWEQYF. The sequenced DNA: TGTGCCAGCAGCTTAGCGGGGGGACTCTGGGAGCAGTACTTC.